This record concerns one T cell receptor beta chain sequence. Per the authors' pipeline: Estimation of nucleated cell counts relied on the amplification of reference gene primers. The assay was immunoSEQ multiplex PCR, and TCRdb's table has in-frame clones only and misses some. D and trimming were read from the DNA, whereas the V and J calls and clone size are those reported in that table. The data hold some 210,000 clones, with 80% observed a single time. Per the germline V gene, CDR1 is LNHDA and CDR2 is SQIVND (reference sequence). The V and J ends lost 4 bases and 6 bases respectively, with 10 bases between them. The CDR3 extends over 13 amino acids. The data derive from a study of blood T cell repertoires in COVID-19. About the study: Samples came from the United States, Italy and Spain, spanning acute and convalescent COVID-19. T cells, B-cell-depleted T cells, or PBMCs supplied cDNA or gDNA.

Enrollees, about 18 to 95 years old, lived in about two dozen US areas. Sequencing input: PBMCs or T cells enriched from blood (not recorded which). The gene calls are TRBV19 and TRBJ1-5; no reliable D call. The sequence came from a man aged 30 to 39 with acute COVID-19. Here the CDR3 reads CASSTAGFQPQHF. The CDR3 nucleotides are TGTGCCAGTAGTACCGCGGGGTTTCAGCCCCAGCATTTT.